The 23 T cell receptor beta chains below all came from one sample that was sequenced in a study of blood T cell repertoires in COVID-19 (dated by TCRdb to between 2020 and 2021). Receptors were amplified or captured by the immunoSEQ multiplex PCR assay. This immuneACCESS table, as held by TCRdb, lists in-frame sequences with V and J called but not all clones. Of the missing ones, under half trace to an unresolved V gene in checked studies; the others have no known cause. This sample is represented by nearly 250,000 clones; about 83% of them were singletons. Clones ranked in the top ten supply approximately 2.1% of the sample. The material sequenced was PBMCs or T cells enriched from blood (not recorded which). The receptors were gathered from a woman in her fifties or sixties who had recovered from COVID-19.

This chain uses TRBV5-8 with TRBJ1-5, with D possibly being TRBD1 (6 bases). The V end lost 0 bases, the J end lost 5 bases, and 15 bases lay between the germline ends. Germline values: CDR1 SGHTS, CDR2 YDEGEE. The CDR3 loop spans 16 amino acids. As DNA, the CDR3 is TGTGCCAGCAGCTTGGCATTCGGACAGCGATATCAGCCCCAGCATTTT. This encodes CASSLAFGQRYQPQHF.

This CDR3 reads CASSLGGRGQPQHF. In DNA form, the CDR3 reads TGTGCCAGCAGCTTAGGGGGTCGGGGTCAGCCCCAGCATTTT. This rearrangement joins TRBV11-2 to TRBJ1-5; unclear D gene. The length of the CDR3 is 14 residues. Germline loops: CDR1 SGHAT, CDR2 FQNNGV. V lost 1 base to trimming and J lost 6 bases, with 10 bases between them.

This clone was counted a few times. V and J are TRBV15 and TRBJ1-4; TRBD1 might be the D (5 bases). The CDR3 covers 15 residues. V lost 5 bases and J lost 7, with 17 bases in between. Germline V gene data show CDR1 as LNHNV and CDR2 as YYDKDF (reference sequence). The CDR3 sequence: CATSGRRGSPEKLFF. The CDR3, as DNA: TGTGCCACCAGCGGTAGGAGGGGCTCGCCTGAAAAACTGTTTTTT.

This chain connects TRBV19 to TRBJ1-1; D gene uncertain. The CDR3 loop spans 13 amino acids. V dropped 1 base and J dropped 4 bases, with 7 bases sitting between them. Germline V gene lookup returns CDR1 LNHDA and CDR2 SQIVND (reference sequence). CDR3 nucleotides: TGTGCCAGTAGTATAGGCCCGGTCACTGAAGCTTTCTTT. Encoded protein: CASSIGPVTEAFF.

The gene calls are TRBV7-2 and TRBJ2-3, with 9 bases aligning to TRBD2. V was clipped by 1 base and J by 3 bases; unmatched bases: 5. Per the germline V gene, CDR1 is SGHTA and CDR2 is FQGNSA. The CDR3 sequence is 16 residues long. The CDR3 is CASSLEGGRATDTQYF. The CDR3 DNA follows: TGTGCCAGCAGCTTAGAGGGCGGGAGGGCTACAGATACGCAGTATTTT.

V is TRBV6-6 and J is TRBJ2-4, with 7 bases identical to TRBD1. The length of the CDR3 is 17 residues. CDR1 is MNHNY and CDR2 is SVGAGI in the germline V gene (reference sequence). V was pared by 6 bases and J by 0 bases, with 11 bases of the junction left unmatched. The CDR3 DNA is TGTGCCAGCAGCCGACAGGGTCAGGGGCCAGCCAAAAACATTCAGTACTTC. Its translation: CASSRQGQGPAKNIQYF.

J is TRBJ2-7 and V is TRBV29-1; D possibly corresponds to TRBD2 (5 bases). With 4 bases removed from V and 0 bases from J, the gap between germline ends came to 13 bases. Looked up from germline, CDR1 is SQVTM and CDR2 is ANQGSEA. The CDR3 sequence is 14 residues long. CDR3 DNA sequence: TGCAGCGTTGGAGGGTCACCGAGCTCCTACGAGCAGTACTTC. This encodes CSVGGSPSSYEQYF.

The gene calls are TRBV4-1 and TRBJ1-5; D is uncertain. Looked up from germline, CDR1 is MGHRA and CDR2 is YSYEKL. The germline V and J ends were trimmed by 1 base and 0 bases, with 13 bases remaining between them. CDR3 size: 17 residues. The CDR3 DNA sequence: TGCGCCAGCAGCCAAGGTAGCGGATTGTATAGCAATCAGCCCCAGCATTTT. It yields the protein CASSQGSGLYSNQPQHF.

This chain uses TRBV6-5 with TRBJ2-7, with TRBD2 matching over 8 bases. J lost 2 bases, V lost 7 bases, and 10 bases had no gene match. This CDR3 has 15 amino acids. Looked up from germline, CDR1 is MNHEY and CDR2 is SVGAGI. CDR3 sequence: CASTYGGGRAYEQYF. CDR3 DNA: TGTGCCAGCACCTACGGGGGGGGACGGGCCTACGAGCAGTACTTC.

J is TRBJ1-5 and V is TRBV4-3; D is ambiguous. The CDR3 runs to 15 residues. V was cut by 0 bases and J by 3 bases, with 9 bases left in between. Germline CDR1 is LGHNA and CDR2 is YSLEER. For the CDR3, the DNA is TGCGCCAGCAGCCAAGACGCAGGTTACAATCAGCCCCAGCATTTT. It codes for CASSQDAGYNQPQHF.

The V and J genes are TRBV19 and TRBJ2-7; a weak D match, TRBD2 (5 bases). This CDR3 is built from 13 residues. CDR1 and CDR2 (germline): LNHDA, SQIVND (reference sequence). V dropped 9 bases and J dropped 3 bases, with 15 bases sitting between them. CDR3: CASKGGWHYEQYF. In DNA, the CDR3 is TGTGCCAGCAAAGGCGGGTGGCACTACGAGCAGTACTTC.

This clone was counted once. The DNA of the CDR3 is TGTGCCAGCAGACAAAATGAGGGGGCACGAGAGTTTGGGCAGTACTTC. Translation gives CASRQNEGAREFGQYF. This chain uses TRBV28 with TRBJ2-7, with 7 bases lining up with TRBD1. Per germline, CDR1 MDHEN and CDR2 SYDVKM. With 6 bases clipped from V and 9 bases from J, the junction kept 20 bases outside the gene matches. This CDR3 has 16 amino acids.

The rearrangement links TRBV5-1 to TRBJ2-5, with TRBD1 identical over 7 bases. The CDR3 has 16 residues. Trimming cost V 2 bases and J 4 bases; bases outside gene matches: 11. The germline CDR1 and CDR2 sequences are SGHRS and YFSETQ. DNA of the CDR3: TGCGCCAGCAGCTTCTCCACGACAGGGTCTGGAGAGACCCAGTACTTC. The encoded protein is CASSFSTTGSGETQYF.

This clone was seen just once. This chain links TRBV9 with TRBJ2-3, with TRBD2 matching over 13 bases. The CDR3 covers 15 residues. Germline V lookup: CDR1 SGDLS, CDR2 YYNGEE. V lost 0 bases and J lost 6; bases outside the gene matches: 1. Here the CDR3 DNA reads TGTGCCAGCAGCGTAGGGACTAGCGGGAGTGATACGCAGTATTTT. Residues: CASSVGTSGSDTQYF.

This clone was detected once. The rearrangement joins TRBV6-4 to TRBJ2-1, with TRBD2 matching 10 bases. There are 16 residues in the CDR3. Per the germline V gene, CDR1 is MRHNA and CDR2 is SNTAGT. The trim removed 0 bases at V and 10 bases at J, leaving 9 bases unmatched. CDR3 nucleotides: TGTGCCAGCAGTGACTCGGGGCTAGCGGGAGTCGACGAGCAGTTCTTC. Amino acid sequence: CASSDSGLAGVDEQFF.

The chain carries TRBV7-9 and TRBJ1-5; 7 positions agree with TRBD1. CDR3 length: 15 residues. From germline, CDR1 is SEHNR and CDR2 FQNEAQ (reference sequence). V was pared by 1 base and J by 7 bases, with 7 bases of the junction left unmatched. CDR3 bases: TGTGCCAGCAGCTTAGGAGGGGGCCCCGGCCAGCCCCAGCATTTT. Translation gives CASSLGGGPGQPQHF.

This chain uses TRBV7-9 with TRBJ1-1; TRBD1 might be the D (5 bases). This CDR3 has 10 residues. CDR1 is SEHNR and CDR2 is FQNEAQ in the germline V gene (reference sequence). Trimming pared 7 bases from V and 8 bases from J, leaving 8 bases between. This CDR3 reads CASTPGEAFF. CDR3 sequence (DNA): TGTGCCAGCACCCCAGGGGAAGCTTTCTTT.

This CDR3 reads CASSQRGDREWAFF. CDR3 in DNA: TGTGCCAGCAGCCAGCGAGGAGACAGGGAATGGGCTTTCTTT. The chain is built from TRBV7-2 and TRBJ1-1, with 7 bases fitting TRBD1. After removal of 5 bases from V and 11 bases from J, the junction contained 14 bases not matched to a gene. The CDR3 is made up of 14 amino acids. Germline V gives CDR1 SGHTA, CDR2 FQGNSA.

The chain couples TRBV19 to TRBJ1-4, with TRBD1 identical over 9 bases. The CDR3 consists of 15 residues. Looked up from germline, CDR1 is LNHDA and CDR2 is SQIVND (reference sequence). Trimming took 1 base from V and 8 from J; bases not matched to a gene: 5. This CDR3 is CASSIAGTGREKLFF. CDR3 bases: TGTGCCAGTAGTATAGCGGGGACAGGGCGGGAAAAACTGTTTTTT.

V and J are TRBV15 and TRBJ1-1; D is perhaps TRBD1 (6 bases). In germline, CDR1 is LNHNV, CDR2 YYDKDF (reference sequence). There are 17 residues in the CDR3. V was trimmed by 1 base and J by 0 bases, leaving 15 bases between them. The CDR3 is CATSRVSGGAMNTEAFF. The CDR3 coding sequence is TGTGCCACCAGCAGAGTTAGCGGGGGGGCCATGAACACTGAAGCTTTCTTT. The complete variable domain, with remaining parts taken from reference TRBV15 and TRBJ1-1, reads DAMVIQNPRYQVTQFGKPVTLSCSQTLNHNVMYWYQQKSSQAPKLLFHYYDKDFNNEADTPDNFQSRRPNTSFCFLDIRSPGLGDTAMYLCATSRVSGGAMNTEAFFGQGTRLTVV.

The chain couples TRBV25-1 to TRBJ1-2; D ambiguous. Trimming removed 5 bases at V and 8 bases at J, with 21 bases between. CDR3 length equals 15 residues. Germline loops: CDR1 MGHDK, CDR2 SYGVNS. The chain's CDR3 is CASSMIWTRVGGYTF. The CDR3 region has the DNA TGTGCCAGCAGTATGATCTGGACGCGGGTGGGAGGCTACACCTTC.

V and J are TRBV19 and TRBJ1-6, with TRBD1 matching over 9 bases. This CDR3 has 15 amino acids. Germline V gene data show CDR1 as LNHDA and CDR2 as SQIVND (reference sequence). V lost 8 bases and J lost 7; bases outside the gene matches: 9. The CDR3 sequence is CASHPRTGENSPLHF. CDR3 nucleotide sequence: TGTGCCAGTCACCCCAGGACAGGGGAGAATTCACCCCTCCACTTT.

V usage is TRBV30 and J usage is TRBJ2-7; 8 bases match TRBD1. The CDR3 is made up of 14 amino acids. V was clipped by 5 bases and J by 2 bases; unmatched bases: 8. Germline V gives CDR1 GTSNPN, CDR2 SVGIG (reference sequence). This CDR3 reads CAWSPGDRPYEQYF. CDR3 bases: TGTGCCTGGTCCCCCGGGGACAGGCCCTACGAGCAGTACTTC.